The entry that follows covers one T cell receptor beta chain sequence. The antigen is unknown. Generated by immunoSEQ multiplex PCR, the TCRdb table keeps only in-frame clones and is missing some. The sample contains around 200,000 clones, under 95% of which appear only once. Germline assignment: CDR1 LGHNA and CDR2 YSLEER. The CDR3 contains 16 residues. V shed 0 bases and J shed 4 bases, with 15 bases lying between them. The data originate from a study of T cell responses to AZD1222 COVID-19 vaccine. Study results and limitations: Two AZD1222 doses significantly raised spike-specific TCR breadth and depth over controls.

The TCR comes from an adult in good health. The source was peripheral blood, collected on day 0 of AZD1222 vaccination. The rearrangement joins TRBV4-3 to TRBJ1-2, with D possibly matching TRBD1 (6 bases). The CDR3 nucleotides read TGCGCCAGCAGCCAAGAACCCCCGACAGGAGCCTATGGCTACACCTTC. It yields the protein CASSQEPPTGAYGYTF.